One sample yielded the 5 T cell receptor beta chains listed below, sequenced in a study of human versus mouse CDR3 diversity and MHC coevolution (dated by TCRdb to the late 2010s). Libraries were made using the immunoSEQ multiplex PCR assay. This is the immuneACCESS table as TCRdb keeps it, with only in-frame sequences that have V and J called. A part of the clones is gone; compared with another copy, unresolved V genes explain less than half, and the rest is unexplained. Within this sample are tens of thousands of clones, with 93% of them counted one time only. Around 1.3% of the sample goes to the ten largest clones. Input material: naive CD4+ T cells from blood. Read against the paper, the sample's cell subset or site label means: CD45RO-negative CD62L-positive naive CD4 T cells. These receptor sequences come from a person aged 25-75 years in good health.

The CDR3 nucleotides are TGTGCCAGCAGCTTAGTTACAGGGGAAAAACTGTTTTTT. It translates to CASSLVTGEKLFF. The chain joins TRBV7-9 to TRBJ1-4, with D maybe TRBD1 (6 bases). Germline loops: CDR1 SEHNR, CDR2 FQNEAQ (reference sequence). The ends were cut back, 1 base at V and 8 bases at J, with 8 bases in the middle. The CDR3 is made up of 13 amino acids.

CDR3 amino acids: CASSWDWGEAFF. As DNA, the CDR3 is TGTGCCAGCAGCTGGGACTGGGGTGAAGCTTTCTTT. V and J are TRBV7-9 and TRBJ1-1; maybe TRBD1 (5 bases). Trimming pared 4 bases from V and 7 bases from J, leaving 10 bases between. The CDR3 is 12 residues long. Germline values: CDR1 SEHNR, CDR2 FQNEAQ (reference sequence).

J is TRBJ1-2 and V is TRBV18; 10 bases align to TRBD1. The ends lost 5 bases at V and 7 bases at J; junction bases unmatched: 7. The germline V gene encodes CDR1 KGHSH and CDR2 LQKENI. This CDR3 has 14 amino acids. CDR3 amino acids: CASSMETGGRGYTF. The CDR3, as DNA: TGTGCCAGCTCAATGGAGACAGGGGGCCGTGGCTACACCTTC.

Written as DNA, the CDR3 is TGTGCCAGTAGTGGGTCTAGCGGCTACGAGCAGTACTTC. Its translation: CASSGSSGYEQYF. The rearrangement links TRBV19 to TRBJ2-7; 7 bases fit TRBD2. The germline CDR1 and CDR2 sequences are LNHDA and SQIVND (reference sequence). Trimming took 5 bases from V and 3 from J; bases not matched to a gene: 4. This CDR3 has 13 residues. Supplemented by reference TRBV19 and TRBJ2-7, the full variable domain reads DGGITQSPKYLFRKEGQNVTLSCEQNLNHDAMYWYRQDPGQGLRLIYYSQIVNDFQKGDIAEGYSVSREKKESFPLTVTSAQKNPTAFYLCASSGSSGYEQYFGPGTRLTVT.

This chain uses TRBV7-9 with TRBJ1-6; D possibly corresponds to TRBD1 (6 bases). The CDR3 has 17 amino acids. Germline assignment: CDR1 SEHNR and CDR2 FQNEAQ (reference sequence). V was clipped by 7 bases and J by 3 bases, with 19 bases between them. The CDR3 is CASTPPPGQLYNSPLHF. DNA of the CDR3: TGTGCCAGCACCCCTCCCCCCGGACAGCTCTATAATTCACCCCTCCACTTT.